This note documents a single TCR beta chain sequence. The length of the CDR3 is 17 residues. Germline CDR1 DFQATT, CDR2 SNEGSKA (reference sequence). V lost 1 base to trimming and J lost 1 base, with 20 bases between them. Samples had at least 7 million PBMCs isolated from them. There were at least 6 micrograms of total RNA extracted from every sample. This entry comes from a study of blood T cells in healthy people across ages. The use of a sample-barcoded 5' primer and a J-beta primer mix characterized a second PCR of 7 to 11 cycles. Tags on each cDNA molecule came from a template-switch adaptor with 12 random nucleotides. MiXCR, applied by TCRdb to the 5' RACE reads, yields one record per CDR3 protein. The sample has 1.5 million to 2 million distinct CDR3 sequences; roughly 32% are singletons.

The chain carries TRBV20-1 and TRBJ2-7; tentatively, D is TRBD2 (5 bases). The source material was blood. The sequence came from a woman aged 25-40 years in good health. CDR3 loop: CSARGRAASPRSYEQYF. CDR3 DNA sequence: TGCAGTGCTAGAGGACGAGCGGCTAGCCCACGATCCTACGAGCAGTACTTC.